This entry concerns a single T cell receptor (beta chain). Its antigen is not identified. The data were obtained in a study of response to subunit inactivated influenza vaccine. Overall study results and limits: The authors proposed limited new T cell recruitment per seasonal influenza vaccination.

The length of the CDR3 is 14 residues. V was shortened by 6 bases and J by 0 bases, with 11 bases between the two germline ends. Germline V gene lookup returns CDR1 ENHRY and CDR2 SYGVKD. Using its own MiXCR run on the RT-PCR reads, TCRdb lists one record per CDR3 protein. Of 650,000 to 800,000 distinct CDR3 sequences listed, approximately 15% are singletons. The gene calls are TRBV10-3 and TRBJ2-5, with D perhaps matching TRBD1 (6 bases). This TCR was recovered from a man over 45 who received an inactivated influenza vaccine. Source: PBMCs from blood, taken 14 to 15 days before vaccination. CDR3 residues: CAIRATGNQETQYF. CDR3 sequence (DNA): TGTGCCATCAGGGCCACAGGGAACCAAGAGACCCAGTACTTC.